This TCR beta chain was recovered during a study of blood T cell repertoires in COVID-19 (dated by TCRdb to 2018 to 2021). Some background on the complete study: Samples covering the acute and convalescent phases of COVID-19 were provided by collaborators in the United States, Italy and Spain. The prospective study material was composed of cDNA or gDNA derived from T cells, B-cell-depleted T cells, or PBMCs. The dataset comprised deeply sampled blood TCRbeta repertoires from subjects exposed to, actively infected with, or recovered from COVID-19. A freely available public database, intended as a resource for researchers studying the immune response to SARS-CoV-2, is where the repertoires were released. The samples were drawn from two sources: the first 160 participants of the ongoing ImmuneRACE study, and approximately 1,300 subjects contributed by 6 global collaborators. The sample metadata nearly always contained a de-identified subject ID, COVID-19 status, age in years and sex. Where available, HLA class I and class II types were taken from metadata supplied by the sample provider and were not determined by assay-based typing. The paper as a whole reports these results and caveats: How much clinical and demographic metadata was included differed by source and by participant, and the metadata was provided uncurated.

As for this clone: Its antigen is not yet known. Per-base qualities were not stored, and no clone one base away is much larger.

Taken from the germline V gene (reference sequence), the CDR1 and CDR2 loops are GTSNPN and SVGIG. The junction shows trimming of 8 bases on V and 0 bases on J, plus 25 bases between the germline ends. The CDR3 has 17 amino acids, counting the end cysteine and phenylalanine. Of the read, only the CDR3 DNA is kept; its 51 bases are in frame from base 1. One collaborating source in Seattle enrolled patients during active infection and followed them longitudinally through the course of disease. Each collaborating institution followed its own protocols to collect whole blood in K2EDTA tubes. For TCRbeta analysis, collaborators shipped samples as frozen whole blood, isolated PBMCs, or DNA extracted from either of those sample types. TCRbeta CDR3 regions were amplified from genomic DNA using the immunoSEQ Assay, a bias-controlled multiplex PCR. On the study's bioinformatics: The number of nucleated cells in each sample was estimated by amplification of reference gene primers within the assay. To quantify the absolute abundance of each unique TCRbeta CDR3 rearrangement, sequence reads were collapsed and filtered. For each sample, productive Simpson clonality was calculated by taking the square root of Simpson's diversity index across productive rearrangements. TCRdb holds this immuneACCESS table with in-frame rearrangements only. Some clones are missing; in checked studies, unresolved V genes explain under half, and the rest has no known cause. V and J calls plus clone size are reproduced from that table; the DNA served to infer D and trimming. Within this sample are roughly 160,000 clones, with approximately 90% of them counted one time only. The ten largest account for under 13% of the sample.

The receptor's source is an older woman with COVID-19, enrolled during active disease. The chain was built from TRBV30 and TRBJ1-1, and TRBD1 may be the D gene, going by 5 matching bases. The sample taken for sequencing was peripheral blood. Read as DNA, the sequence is TGTGCCCGTTCCCCCCGGGGGGAATCACGTTTGAACACTGAAGCTTTCTTT. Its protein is CARSPRGESRLNTEAFF.